This TCR beta chain was identified in a study of T cell responses to AZD1222 COVID-19 vaccine. Second-dose intervals of approximately 4 or approximately 12 weeks were pooled. Study-level findings and limits: Two doses of AZD1222 preceded a rise in Spike-specific TCR breadth and depth. The study sampled repertoires only after the peak T cell response. Among vaccine-associated CD4 TCRs, coverage spanned spike, with dominance at 160-218 and 743-854.

With regard to this clone: Its antigen is unknown.

Generated by immunoSEQ multiplex PCR, the TCRdb table keeps only in-frame clones and is missing some. The table includes some 96,000 clones, around 85% detected once. This material consisted of peripheral blood, taken 28 days after the second AZD1222 dose. The sequence was obtained from an adult who received the AZD1222 COVID-19 vaccine.

The CDR3 loop reads CASRLRVGEQYF. The CDR3 DNA follows: TGTGCCAGCAGGTTGCGGGTAGGCGAGCAGTACTTC. The chain links TRBV12-3 or TRBV12-4 to TRBJ2-7, with D perhaps TRBD2 (5 bases). The length of the CDR3 is 12 residues. V lost 6 bases and J 6 bases, leaving 12 bases between the germline ends.